The clone carrying this TCR beta chain was seen ten or more times. The target antigen is unknown. The CDR3 covers 15 residues. V lost 5 bases and J 3 bases, leaving 14 bases between the germline ends. There were TCR beta CDR3 regions amplified from RNA transcripts. HTBI primers were the set used in a first-round RT-PCR of the TCR CDR3. TCRdb reprocessed the multiplex PCR reads via MiXCR and lists one record per CDR3 protein. The data show about 480,000 distinct CDR3 sequences, around 15% seen once. The record originates from a study of T cells in Graves' hyperthyroidism and ophthalmopathy. Study-wide points: The model predicted ophthalmopathy a median approximately 6 months before onset.

Sequencing input: blood. The gene calls are TRBV12-3 or TRBV12-4 and TRBJ2-1; tentative D call: TRBD2 (6 bases). The receptor comes from a woman aged 18-30 years with Graves' hyperthyroidism. The chain's CDR3 is CASSPRLGLYNEQFF. As DNA, the CDR3 is TGTGCCAGCAGTCCCAGACTAGGACTCTACAATGAGCAGTTCTTC.